This entry describes one T cell receptor beta chain. Assay used: immunoSEQ multiplex PCR; TCRdb lists only in-frame clones, some missing. The table includes 150,000 to 200,000 clones, 85% detected once. The sample originates from a study of cytomegalovirus exposure and HLA in healthy donors. The CDR3 covers 15 residues. From germline, CDR1 is MNHEY and CDR2 SMNVEV (reference sequence). With V trimmed by 6 bases and J by 4 bases, 8 bases remained unmatched. The receptor was derived from a young man in good health and CMV-seropositive. Material for sequencing was PBMCs. V gene TRBV27 combines with J gene TRBJ1-2; 10 bases fit TRBD1. The CDR3 sequence: CASRPGTGAIYGYTF. DNA of the CDR3: TGTGCCAGCAGACCCGGGACAGGGGCGATCTATGGCTACACCTTC.